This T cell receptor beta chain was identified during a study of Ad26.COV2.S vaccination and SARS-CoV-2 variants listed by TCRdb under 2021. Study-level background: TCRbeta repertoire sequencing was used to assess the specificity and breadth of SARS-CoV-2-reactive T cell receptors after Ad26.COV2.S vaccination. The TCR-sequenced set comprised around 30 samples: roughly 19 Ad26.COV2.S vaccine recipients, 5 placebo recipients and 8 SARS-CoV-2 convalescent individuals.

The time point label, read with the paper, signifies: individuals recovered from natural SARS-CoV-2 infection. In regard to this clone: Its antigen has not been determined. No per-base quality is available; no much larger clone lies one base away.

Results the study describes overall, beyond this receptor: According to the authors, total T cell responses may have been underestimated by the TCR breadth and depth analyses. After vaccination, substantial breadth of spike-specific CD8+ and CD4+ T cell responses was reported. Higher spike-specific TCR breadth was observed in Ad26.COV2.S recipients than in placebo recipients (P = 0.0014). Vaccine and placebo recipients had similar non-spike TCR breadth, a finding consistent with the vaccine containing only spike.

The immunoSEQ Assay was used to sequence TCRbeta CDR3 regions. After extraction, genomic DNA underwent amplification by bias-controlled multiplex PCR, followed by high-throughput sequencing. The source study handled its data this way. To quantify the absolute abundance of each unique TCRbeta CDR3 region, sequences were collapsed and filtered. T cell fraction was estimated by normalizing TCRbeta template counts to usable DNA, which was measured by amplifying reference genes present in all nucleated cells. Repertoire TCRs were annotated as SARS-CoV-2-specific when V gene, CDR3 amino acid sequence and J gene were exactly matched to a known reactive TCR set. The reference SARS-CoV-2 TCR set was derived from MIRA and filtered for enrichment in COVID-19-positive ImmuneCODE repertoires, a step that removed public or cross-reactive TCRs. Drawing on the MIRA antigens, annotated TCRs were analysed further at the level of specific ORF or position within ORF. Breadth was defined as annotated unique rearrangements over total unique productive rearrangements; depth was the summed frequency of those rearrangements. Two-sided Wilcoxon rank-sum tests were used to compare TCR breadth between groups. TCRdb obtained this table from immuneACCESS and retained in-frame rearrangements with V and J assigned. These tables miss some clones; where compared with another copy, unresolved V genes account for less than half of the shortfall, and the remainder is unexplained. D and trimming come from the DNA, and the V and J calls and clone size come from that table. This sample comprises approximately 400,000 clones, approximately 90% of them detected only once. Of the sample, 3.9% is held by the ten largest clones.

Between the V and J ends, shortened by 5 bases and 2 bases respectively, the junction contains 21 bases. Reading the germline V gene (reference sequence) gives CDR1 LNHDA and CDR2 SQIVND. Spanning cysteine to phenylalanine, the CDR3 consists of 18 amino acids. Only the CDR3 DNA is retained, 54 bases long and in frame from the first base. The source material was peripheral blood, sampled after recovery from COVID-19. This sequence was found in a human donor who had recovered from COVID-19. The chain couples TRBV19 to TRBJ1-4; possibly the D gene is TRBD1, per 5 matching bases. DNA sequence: TGTGCCAGTAGTCTACGACGCGTAGGGGTTAGCACTAATGAAAAACTGTTTTTT. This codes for CASSLRRVGVSTNEKLFF.